The table lists the clone carrying this T cell receptor beta chain with a few counts. This CDR3 contains 15 residues. Trimming removed 10 bases from V and 4 bases from J, with 20 bases in between. Germline-derived CDR1 and CDR2 are LNHDA and SQIVND (reference sequence). The data are from a study of cytomegalovirus exposure and HLA in healthy donors. The PCR contained 60 Vbeta and 13 Jbeta primers. Using immunoSEQ multiplex PCR, the repertoire was profiled, and TCRdb retains in-frame clones only, with some absent. The sample contains about 160,000 clones, under 80% of which appear only once. This chain connects TRBV19 to TRBJ1-3; possibly TRBD1 for D (5 bases). Sequenced input: PBMCs. The receptor was derived from a female donor in good health and CMV-seronegative. CDR3 protein: CATAPYGGSGNTIYF. The CDR3 bases are TGTGCCACCGCCCCCTACGGGGGATCCGGAAACACCATATATTTT.